The source of this T cell receptor beta chain is a study of Tregs in tolerant kidney transplant recipients. Germline V gene data show CDR1 as MNHNS and CDR2 as SASEGT. The CDR3 consists of 11 residues. Trimming left V 7 bases short and J 1 base short, with 4 bases between. Generated by immunoSEQ multiplex PCR, the TCRdb table keeps only in-frame clones and is missing some. The data hold about 44,000 clones, with roughly 95% observed a single time. In the case of this clone: The antigen remains unidentified.

The sequenced sample was Tregs from blood cultured with allogeneic cells. The clonotype originates from a human donor in good health. The chain couples TRBV6-1 to TRBJ1-1; the D is unclear. CDR3 sequence: CASIRNTEAFF. DNA of the CDR3: TGTGCCAGCATAAGGAACACTGAAGCTTTCTTT.